Below, 16 T cell receptor beta chains from the same sample are listed, as sequenced in a study of cytomegalovirus exposure and HLA in healthy donors. Primers included in the PCR were 60 Vbeta and 13 Jbeta primers. Sequencing used immunoSEQ multiplex PCR; TCRdb keeps in-frame clones, though not all of them. The sample records under 300,000 clones, 80% to 85% being singletons. Sequenced sample: PBMCs. The receptor source for this set is an older woman in good health and CMV-seropositive.

This rearrangement joins TRBV19 to TRBJ1-1; D remains unclear. CDR1 LNHDA and CDR2 SQIVND come from the germline V gene (reference sequence). This CDR3 has 15 residues. DNA for the CDR3: TGTGCGAGTGGGAGGGCCTCTCTCATGAACACTGAAGCTTTCTTT. Translated, it gives CASGRASLMNTEAFF.

This rearrangement joins TRBV7-9 to TRBJ1-5, with D hard to call. CDR1 and CDR2 (germline): SEHNR, FQNEAQ (reference sequence). V was shortened by 3 bases and J by 1 base, with 7 bases between the two germline ends. The CDR3 has 14 amino acids. CDR3: CASSLSQSNQPQHF. CDR3 nucleotide sequence: TGTGCCAGCAGCTTGTCGCAGAGCAATCAGCCCCAGCATTTT.

The J gene is TRBJ2-2, the V gene TRBV19, with D possibly being TRBD1 (6 bases). The V end was cut by 1 base, the J end by 13 bases, with 13 bases between. The CDR3 is 13 residues long. Germline assignment: CDR1 LNHDA and CDR2 SQIVND (reference sequence). CDR3 nucleotide sequence: TGTGCCAGTAGTATAGGCCGCAGGGGTGGGCTGTTTTTT. It specifies CASSIGRRGGLFF. Full variable domain (remainder filled in from reference TRBV19 and TRBJ2-2): DGGITQSPKYLFRKEGQNVTLSCEQNLNHDAMYWYRQDPGQGLRLIYYSQIVNDFQKGDIAEGYSVSREKKESFPLTVTSAQKNPTAFYLCASSIGRRGGLFFGEGSRLTVL.

The V call is TRBV6-5, the J call TRBJ2-5; the D is unclear. This CDR3 has 15 amino acids. Germline assignment: CDR1 MNHEY and CDR2 SVGAGI. The germline V and J ends were trimmed by 6 bases and 3 bases, with 17 bases remaining between them. DNA of the CDR3: TGTGCCAGCAGGCCAATTGACACGCCCGAAGAGACCCAGTACTTC. This codes for CASRPIDTPEETQYF.

The chain links TRBV5-6 to TRBJ2-7, with 10 bases that match TRBD2. Germline lookup yields CDR1 SGHDT and CDR2 YYEEEE. CDR3 length: 15 residues. J was trimmed by 2 bases and V by 5 bases; bases with no gene match: 7. The CDR3 reads CASRPSGSATYEQYF. The CDR3 nucleotides are TGTGCCAGCAGACCTAGCGGGAGCGCAACCTACGAGCAGTACTTC.

The chain couples TRBV11-3 to TRBJ2-1; 7 nucleotides line up with TRBD2. Germline values: CDR1 SGHNT, CDR2 YENEEA. This CDR3 has 14 residues. Losses at the gene ends were 5 bases for V and 6 bases for J; bases not matched to a gene: 7. CDR3 amino acids: CASSNRDYSNEQFF. The DNA of the CDR3 is TGTGCCAGCAGCAACCGGGACTATTCCAATGAGCAGTTCTTC.

This sequence joins TRBV7-9 and TRBJ2-5; TRBD1 matches 8 bases. Germline values: CDR1 SEHNR, CDR2 FQNEAQ (reference sequence). V lost 2 bases and J lost 4; bases outside the gene matches: 3. The CDR3 contains 14 residues. The CDR3: CASSLTGGRETQYF. The DNA of the CDR3 is TGTGCCAGCAGCTTAACAGGGGGACGAGAGACCCAGTACTTC.

The V gene is TRBV14, the J gene TRBJ1-3; no clear D. There are 14 residues in the CDR3. Looked up from germline, CDR1 is SGHDN and CDR2 is FVKESK. Trimming shortened V by 3 bases and J by 0 bases, and 6 bases separated the two germline ends. CDR3 sequence reads: CASSQSYSGNTIYF. CDR3 nucleotides: TGTGCCAGCAGCCAGAGTTACTCTGGAAACACCATATATTTT.

This clone has a single count. The CDR3 here is CASGLVSPSGYNEQFF. CDR3 DNA: TGTGCTAGTGGTTTGGTTAGCCCCTCGGGTTACAATGAGCAGTTCTTC. The chain couples TRBV12-5 to TRBJ2-1; D ambiguous. The CDR3 sequence is 16 residues long. Trimming shortened V by 0 bases and J by 4 bases, and 13 bases separated the two germline ends. Germline V gives CDR1 LGHNT, CDR2 FRNRAP.

The V gene is TRBV27, the J gene TRBJ1-5, with D tentatively TRBD1 (6 bases). The V gene's germline CDR1 is MNHEY and CDR2 SMNVEV (reference sequence). CDR3 length: 15 residues. V lost 3 bases and J 5 bases, leaving 14 bases between the germline ends. For the CDR3, the DNA is TGTGCCAGCAGTTTGCGTCACCCAGGGGATCAGCCCCAGCATTTT. This gives the protein CASSLRHPGDQPQHF.

This chain connects TRBV11-3 to TRBJ2-2; 8 bases match TRBD2. The germline CDR1 and CDR2 sequences are SGHNT and YENEEA. The CDR3 length is 16 residues. V shed 5 bases, J shed 0 bases, and the junction held 5 bases outside the gene matches. The CDR3 coding sequence is TGTGCCAGCAGCCCCACTAGCGGACCGAACACCGGGGAGCTGTTTTTT. Protein product: CASSPTSGPNTGELFF.

The V and J genes are TRBV19 and TRBJ2-1; 7 bases are a match to TRBD1. V shed 4 bases and J 4 bases; nucleotides not matched to a gene: 7. This CDR3 spans 15 amino acids. Germline V gene data show CDR1 as LNHDA and CDR2 as SQIVND (reference sequence). The CDR3 here is CASSTGQALYNEQFF. The CDR3 DNA sequence: TGTGCCAGTAGTACCGGACAGGCTCTGTACAATGAGCAGTTCTTC.

The chain links TRBV28 to TRBJ1-2; TRBD1 is a possible D gene (6 bases). Germline CDR1 reads MDHEN; CDR2 reads SYDVKM. This CDR3 region has 14 residues. The V gene lost 5 bases and the J gene lost 5 bases, with 15 bases spanning the gap. This CDR3 reads CASSLTGQRYGYTF. The CDR3 DNA sequence: TGTGCCAGCAGTCTCACCGGACAGCGGTATGGCTACACCTTC.

The chain carries TRBV7-9 and TRBJ2-3, with 10 bases aligning to TRBD2. Germline CDR1 reads SEHNR; CDR2 reads FQNEAQ (reference sequence). The CDR3 loop spans 19 amino acids. The junction had 14 bases not matched to a gene; V was cut back by 1 base and J by 4 bases. CDR3: CASSLGGSGRATDADTQYF. In DNA, the CDR3 is TGTGCCAGCAGCTTAGGGGGAAGCGGGAGGGCCACAGATGCAGATACGCAGTATTTT.

The J gene is TRBJ1-2, the V gene TRBV11-2; D is perhaps TRBD1 (5 bases). CDR3 length: 14 amino acids. From germline, CDR1 is SGHAT and CDR2 FQNNGV. V was clipped by 3 bases and J by 1 base, with 9 bases between them. This chain's CDR3 is CASSFQGFNYGYTF. The CDR3 bases are TGTGCCAGCAGCTTCCAGGGATTTAACTATGGCTACACCTTC. Complete variable domain (other parts from reference TRBV11-2 and TRBJ1-2): EAGVAQSPRYKIIEKRQSVAFWCNPISGHATLYWYQQILGQGPKLLIQFQNNGVVDDSQLPKDRFSAERLKGVDSTLKIQPAKLEDSAVYLCASSFQGFNYGYTFGSGTRLTVV.

The chain has TRBV27 and TRBJ2-7; D may be TRBD2 (6 bases). The CDR3 contains 17 residues. V was trimmed by 3 bases and J by 1 base, leaving 19 bases between them. From germline, CDR1 is MNHEY and CDR2 SMNVEV (reference sequence). This CDR3 reads CASSLYASQAGSYEQYF. CDR3 nucleotides: TGTGCCAGCAGTTTGTACGCCAGCCAAGCGGGTTCCTACGAGCAGTACTTC.